The entry below gives a single TCR beta chain sequence along with its context. Its cognate antigen has yet to be identified. No base-level quality is on record; no much larger clone is a single base apart. This specimen belongs to a study of blood T cell repertoires in COVID-19 (dated by TCRdb to about 2020). Turning to the overall study: Collaborator samples came from the United States, Italy and Spain and covered acute and convalescent phases of COVID-19. The repertoires were released in a freely available public database intended as a resource for research on the immune response to SARS-CoV-2. The samples were drawn from the first 160 participants of the ongoing ImmuneRACE study and from about 1,200 subjects provided by 6 global collaborators. The prospective study material was composed of cDNA or gDNA derived from T cells, B-cell-depleted T cells, or PBMCs. HLA class I and class II types, where available, came from metadata supplied by the sample provider rather than from assay-based typing. The dataset comprised deeply sampled blood TCRbeta repertoires from subjects exposed to, actively infected with, or recovered from COVID-19. A de-identified subject ID, COVID-19 status, age in years and sex were almost always included in the sample metadata.

TCRbeta CDR3 regions were amplified from genomic DNA using the immunoSEQ Assay, a bias-controlled multiplex PCR. Per the source publication's procedure: The number of nucleated cells in each sample was estimated from the amplification of reference gene primers within the assay. Sequence reads were collapsed and filtered to measure the absolute abundance of every unique TCRbeta CDR3 rearrangement. For each sample, productive Simpson clonality was calculated by taking the square root of Simpson's diversity index across productive rearrangements. TCRdb obtained this table from immuneACCESS and retained in-frame rearrangements with V and J assigned. These tables miss some clones; where compared with another copy, unresolved V genes account for less than half of the shortfall, and the remainder is unexplained. V, J and clone size are those of that table, while D and trimming were read from the DNA. This sample has approximately 120,000 clones in its table, and 74% of those were observed once. Around 6% of the sample is in the top ten clones.

Whole blood was collected in K2EDTA tubes by collaborating institutions according to the institutions' own protocols. Collaborator samples were shipped for TCRbeta analysis as frozen whole blood, isolated PBMCs, or DNA extracted from either sample type. Overall study results and their limits: How much clinical and demographic metadata was included differed by source and by participant, and the metadata was provided uncurated.

V gives up 3 bases and J gives up 6 bases, and the segment between their germline ends measures 8 bases. CDR1 and CDR2 were assigned from the germline V gene as KGHDR and SFDVKD. The CDR3 goes from the cysteine to the phenylalanine over 13 residues. CDR3 DNA is the only sequence kept; it has 39 bases, read in frame from the first base. Recombination joined TRBV24-1 with TRBJ1-5; no D gene call is confident. The receptor was derived from a man aged 55 to 70 with acute or convalescent COVID-19. Sequences were obtained from peripheral blood. The CDR3 amino acid sequence is: CATSDLDGQPQHF. Here is the DNA: TGTGCCACCAGTGATCTAGACGGTCAGCCCCAGCATTTT.